Presented here are 3 T cell receptor beta chains from one specimen sequenced in a study of blood T cells in healthy people across ages. A sample-barcoded 5' primer and a J-beta primer mix were used in a second PCR of roughly 6 to 11 cycles. TCRdb reprocessed the 5' RACE reads via MiXCR and lists one record per CDR3 protein. The data show over 1,500,000 distinct CDR3 sequences, approximately 50% seen once. Sequenced: blood. The receptors here all came from a middle-aged woman in good health.

Turning to this clonotype: The germline gene is not matched at one end of the junction; a read error may be the cause. J is TRBJ2-1 and V is TRBV6-1; D may correspond to TRBD1 or TRBD2 (5 bases each). The germline gives CDR1 MNHNS, CDR2 SASEGT. The length of the CDR3 is 17 residues. CDR3 coding DNA: TGTGCCAGCAGTGAACTCCCGGGGCTGAGCTCCCACAATGAGCAGTTCTTC. Encoded protein: CASSELPGLSSHNEQFF.

This clonotype was observed a few times. One end of the junction varies from germline; a read error may be responsible. The V call is TRBV5-1, the J call TRBJ2-3; D is undetermined. Germline CDR1 reads SGHRS; CDR2 reads YFSETQ. The CDR3 is made up of 14 amino acids. The CDR3 DNA reads TGTGCCAGCTCTCGAAGTGGGGACACAGATACGCAGTATTTT. This gives the protein CASSRSGDTDTQYF. The full variable domain, with the rest looked up from reference TRBV5-1 and TRBJ2-3, is KAGVTQTPRYLIKTRGQQVTLSCSPISGHRSVSWYQQTPGQGLQFLFEYFSETQRNKGNFPGRFSGRQFSNSRSEMNVSTLELGDSALYLCASSRSGDTDTQYFGPGTRLTVL.

This clonotype was counted a few times. The chain employs TRBV5-1 and TRBJ2-1; D uncertain. Germline lookup yields CDR1 SGHRS and CDR2 YFSETQ. CDR3 length equals 14 residues. The ends were cut back, 2 bases at V and 6 bases at J, with 12 bases in the middle. In nucleotides, the CDR3 is TGCGCCAGCAGCTTAGAGATTGGGCCCAATGAGCAGTTCTTC. As protein: CASSLEIGPNEQFF.